This TCR beta chain was sequenced for a study of cytomegalovirus exposure and HLA in healthy donors. Whole-study results and caveats: One cluster of highly shared sequence variants probably arose as a sequencing artifact.

It was with 60 Vbeta and 13 Jbeta primers that the PCR ran. The repertoire was sequenced with immunoSEQ multiplex PCR; TCRdb's copy has only in-frame clones and lacks some. The data show 200,000 to 300,000 clones, roughly four fifths seen once. On this clone itself: Antigen: not known.

This CDR3 is 15 amino acids long. The V end lost 5 bases, the J end lost 4 bases, and 14 bases lay between the germline ends. Looked up from germline, CDR1 is SEHNR and CDR2 is FQNEAQ (reference sequence). Sequencing was carried out using PBMCs. This chain links TRBV7-9 with TRBJ1-4; D possibly corresponds to TRBD1 (6 bases). This TCR derives from a woman aged 40 to 50 in good health and CMV-seropositive. The CDR3 nucleotides are TGTGCCAGCAGCCTCGAGGGGGTTTATAATGAAAAACTGTTTTTT. This translates into CASSLEGVYNEKLFF.